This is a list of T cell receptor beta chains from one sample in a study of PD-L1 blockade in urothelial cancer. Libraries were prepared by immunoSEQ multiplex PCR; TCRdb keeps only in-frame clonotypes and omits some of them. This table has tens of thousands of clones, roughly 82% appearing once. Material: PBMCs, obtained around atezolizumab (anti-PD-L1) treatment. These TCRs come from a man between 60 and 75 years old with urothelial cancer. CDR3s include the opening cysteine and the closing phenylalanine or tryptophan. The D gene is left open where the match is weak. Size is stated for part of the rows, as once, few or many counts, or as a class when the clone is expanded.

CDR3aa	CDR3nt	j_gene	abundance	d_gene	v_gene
CASSNSLTSGGVAQYF	TGTGCCAGCAGTAACTCCCTGACTAGCGGCGGGGTGGCCCAGTACTTC	TRBJ2-5	-	TRBD2	TRBV28
CASSESSGENNYGYTF	TGTGCCAGCAGTGAAAGTTCGGGAGAAAACAACTATGGCTACACCTTC	TRBJ1-2	-	-	TRBV6-4
CASSPATVSSGNTIYF	TGTGCCAGCTCCCCGGCGACAGTCAGCTCTGGAAACACCATATATTTT	TRBJ1-3	-	-	TRBV18
CASISGSTGGNTIYF	TGTGCCAGCATCTCCGGCTCGACAGGGGGAAACACCATATATTTT	TRBJ1-3	-	TRBD1	TRBV28
CASSQDHTVYYEQYF	TGCGCCAGCAGCCAAGATCACACAGTATACTACGAGCAGTACTTC	TRBJ2-7	-	-	TRBV4-1
CASSGREVGAFF	TGTGCCAGCAGTGGCCGTGAGGTGGGAGCTTTCTTT	TRBJ1-1	-	-	TRBV6-5
CASSLRLAGGTDTQYF	TGTGCCAGCAGCTTAAGACTAGCGGGGGGCACAGATACGCAGTATTTT	TRBJ2-3	-	TRBD2	TRBV11-2
CASSFAGTTSYEQYF	TGTGCCAGCAGCTTCGCCGGGACAACCTCCTACGAGCAGTACTTC	TRBJ2-7	-	-	TRBV7-9
CASSLGHYEQYF	TGTGCCAGCAGCTTGGGACACTACGAGCAGTACTTC	TRBJ2-7	-	-	TRBV5-4
CASSQEVRGGTDTQYF	TGTGCCAGCAGCCAAGAGGTGCGGGGGGGCACAGATACGCAGTATTTT	TRBJ2-3	-	TRBD2	TRBV4-2
CASSPEGGGAANEQFF	TGTGCCAGCAGTCCCGAAGGAGGGGGCGCGGCAAATGAGCAGTTCTTC	TRBJ2-1	-	-	TRBV9
CASSSPRQGFVYEQYF	TGTGCCAGCAGCTCACCCAGACAGGGTTTCGTCTACGAGCAGTACTTC	TRBJ2-7	-	TRBD1	TRBV7-4
CASSWAPGVPYEQYF	TGCGCCAGCAGCTGGGCCCCGGGGGTCCCCTACGAGCAGTACTTC	TRBJ2-7	-	-	TRBV5-1
CASSGQGINYGYTF	TGTGCCAGCAGCGGGCAGGGGATTAACTATGGCTACACCTTC	TRBJ1-2	-	-	TRBV21-1
CASSYFGQGNTGELFF	TGTGCCAGCAGTTACTTCGGACAGGGGAACACCGGGGAGCTGTTTTTT	TRBJ2-2	-	TRBD1	TRBV6-5
CASSAPGQGVLDGYTF	TGTGCCAGCAGTGCTCCGGGACAGGGCGTTCTGGATGGCTACACCTTC	TRBJ1-2	-	TRBD1	TRBV28
CASSVSGPRYGYTF	TGTGCCAGCAGTGTGTCCGGTCCGAGGTATGGCTACACCTTC	TRBJ1-2	-	-	TRBV2
CASSLAGGGAEAFF	TGTGCCAGCAGCTTAGCCGGTGGGGGGGCTGAAGCTTTCTTT	TRBJ1-1	few	-	TRBV7-8
CASSLNRDSSNYGYTF	TGTGCCAGCTCACTGAATCGGGACAGCTCAAACTATGGCTACACCTTC	TRBJ1-2	-	TRBD1	TRBV18
CASSSRRTGDNQPQHF	TGTGCCAGCAGCTCGCGGAGAACAGGGGATAATCAGCCCCAGCATTTT	TRBJ1-5	-	TRBD1	TRBV7-8
CATSRGNQETQYF	TGTGCCACCAGCAGAGGTAACCAAGAGACCCAGTACTTC	TRBJ2-5	-	-	TRBV15
CASSPRTGGDNQPQHF	TGTGCCAGCAGTCCCCGGACAGGGGGCGATAATCAGCCCCAGCATTTT	TRBJ1-5	few	TRBD1	TRBV28
CASSLGLAGGPYETQYF	TGTGCCAGCAGCCTGGGACTAGCGGGGGGGCCCTATGAGACCCAGTACTTC	TRBJ2-5	-	TRBD2	TRBV7-2
CASSLGQGASEQYF	TGTGCCAGCAGCTTAGGCCAGGGGGCGTCCGAGCAGTACTTC	TRBJ2-7	-	TRBD1	TRBV7-6
CASTGNSPLHF	TGTGCCTCTACAGGGAATTCACCCCTCCACTTT	TRBJ1-6	-	-	TRBV28
CASSTRDRGRVNADTQYF	TGTGCCAGCAGTACGCGGGACAGGGGGCGCGTTAACGCAGATACGCAGTATTTT	TRBJ2-3	-	TRBD1	TRBV28
CASTPATQSYTIYF	TGTGCCAGCACCCCAGCGACGCAGTCGTACACCATATATTTT	TRBJ1-3	-	-	TRBV7-9
CASSLFRRSAGGSPLHF	TGTGCCAGCAGTTTATTTCGCCGGTCGGCAGGGGGTTCACCCCTCCACTTT	TRBJ1-6	-	TRBD1	TRBV27
CASSPPSGNEKLFF	TGTGCCAGCAGCCCGCCTTCGGGTAATGAAAAACTGTTTTTT	TRBJ1-4	-	-	TRBV5-5
CASSPGLGNEQFF	TGTGCCAGCAGCCCGGGACTGGGCAATGAGCAGTTCTTC	TRBJ2-1	-	-	TRBV7-3
CASRPRVGNTGELFF	TGTGCCAGCAGACCCAGGGTTGGGAACACCGGGGAGCTGTTTTTT	TRBJ2-2	-	-	TRBV6-1
CATKDRGSSGANVLTF	TGTGCCACCAAAGACAGGGGGAGCTCTGGGGCCAACGTCCTGACTTTC	TRBJ2-6	-	TRBD1	TRBV19
CASSESYGNTIYF	TGTGCCAGCAGTGAAAGCTATGGAAACACCATATATTTT	TRBJ1-3	few	-	TRBV2
CASSLGGTSDIQYF	TGTGCCAGCAGCTTAGGGGGGACTAGCGACATTCAGTACTTC	TRBJ2-4	-	TRBD2	TRBV11-3
CASSLEQDYEQYF	TGTGCCAGCAGCTTAGAACAGGACTACGAGCAGTACTTC	TRBJ2-7	-	-	TRBV7-8
CSVSGTGSNQPQHF	TGCAGCGTTTCCGGGACAGGGAGTAATCAGCCCCAGCATTTT	TRBJ1-5	-	TRBD1	TRBV29-1
CASSTKRQRYGYTF	TGTGCCAGCAGCACCAAACGACAGAGGTATGGCTACACCTTC	TRBJ1-2	once	-	TRBV21-1
CASSLAGGATGAYEQYF	TGTGCCAGCAGTTTGGCAGGGGGCGCGACAGGAGCCTACGAGCAGTACTTC	TRBJ2-7	-	TRBD1	TRBV28
CASSMGSGAYNEQFF	TGTGCCAGTAGTATGGGTAGCGGGGCCTACAATGAGCAGTTCTTC	TRBJ2-1	-	TRBD2	TRBV19
CATSRGSGPNEKLFF	TGTGCCACCAGCAGAGGTAGTGGGCCTAATGAAAAACTGTTTTTT	TRBJ1-4	once	-	TRBV15
CASSIQGFNYNEQFF	TGTGCCAGCAGCATACAGGGATTTAACTACAATGAGCAGTTCTTC	TRBJ2-1	once	-	TRBV7-2
CASSLEVTHEQYF	TGTGCCAGCAGCCTGGAGGTTACCCACGAGCAGTACTTC	TRBJ2-7	few	-	TRBV7-8
CASSLHMNTEAFF	TGTGCCAGTAGTCTGCACATGAACACTGAAGCTTTCTTT	TRBJ1-1	few	-	TRBV19
CASTPPSGTYGYTF	TGTGCCAGCACTCCGCCCTCGGGTACCTATGGCTACACCTTC	TRBJ1-2	-	-	TRBV28
CASSPREAVSNTGELFF	TGTGCCAGCAGTCCTCGCGAGGCGGTGTCGAACACCGGGGAGCTGTTTTTT	TRBJ2-2	-	-	TRBV28
CASSDEAGGADTQYF	TGTGCCAGCAGTGACGAGGCGGGGGGCGCAGATACGCAGTATTTT	TRBJ2-3	-	TRBD2	TRBV6-4
CASSFSSGPNEKLFF	TGTGCCAGCAGCTTTTCGTCAGGGCCTAATGAAAAACTGTTTTTT	TRBJ1-4	-	-	TRBV7-9
CASSIRGGEAFF	TGTGCCAGTAGCATTCGGGGGGGTGAAGCTTTCTTT	TRBJ1-1	-	-	TRBV6-1
CASAPWDRAERGTDTQYF	TGTGCCAGCGCTCCCTGGGACAGGGCCGAGCGGGGCACAGATACGCAGTATTTT	TRBJ2-3	-	TRBD1	TRBV2
CASSPNREHEQFF	TGTGCCAGCAGCCCTAACAGGGAACATGAGCAGTTCTTC	TRBJ2-1	-	-	TRBV2
CASSESGFGGGSEKLFF	TGTGCCAGCAGTGAATCAGGGTTCGGGGGCGGGAGTGAAAAACTGTTTTTT	TRBJ1-4	-	-	TRBV25-1
CASSGGLVGGYEQYF	TGCGCCAGCAGCGGCGGACTAGTGGGGGGTTACGAGCAGTACTTC	TRBJ2-7	-	TRBD2	TRBV4-1
CASSLPGLEETQYF	TGTGCCAGCAGCTTGCCGGGACTAGAGGAGACCCAGTACTTC	TRBJ2-5	-	TRBD2	TRBV5-6
CASSRLRDRGQGEQFF	TGTGCCAGCAGCCGACTCCGGGACAGGGGGCAGGGTGAGCAGTTCTTC	TRBJ2-1	-	TRBD1	TRBV7-9